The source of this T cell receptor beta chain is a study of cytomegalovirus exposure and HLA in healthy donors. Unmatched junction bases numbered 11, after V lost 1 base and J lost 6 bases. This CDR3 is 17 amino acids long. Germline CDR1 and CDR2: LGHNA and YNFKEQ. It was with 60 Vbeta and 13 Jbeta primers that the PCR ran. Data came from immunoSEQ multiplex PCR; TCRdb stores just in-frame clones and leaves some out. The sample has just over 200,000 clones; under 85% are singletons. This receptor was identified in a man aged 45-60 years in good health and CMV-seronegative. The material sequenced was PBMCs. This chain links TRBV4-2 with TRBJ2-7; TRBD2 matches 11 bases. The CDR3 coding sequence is TGTGCCAGCAGCCAAGTCCTTCTACTAGCGGGAGAACGCGAGCAGTACTTC. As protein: CASSQVLLLAGEREQYF.